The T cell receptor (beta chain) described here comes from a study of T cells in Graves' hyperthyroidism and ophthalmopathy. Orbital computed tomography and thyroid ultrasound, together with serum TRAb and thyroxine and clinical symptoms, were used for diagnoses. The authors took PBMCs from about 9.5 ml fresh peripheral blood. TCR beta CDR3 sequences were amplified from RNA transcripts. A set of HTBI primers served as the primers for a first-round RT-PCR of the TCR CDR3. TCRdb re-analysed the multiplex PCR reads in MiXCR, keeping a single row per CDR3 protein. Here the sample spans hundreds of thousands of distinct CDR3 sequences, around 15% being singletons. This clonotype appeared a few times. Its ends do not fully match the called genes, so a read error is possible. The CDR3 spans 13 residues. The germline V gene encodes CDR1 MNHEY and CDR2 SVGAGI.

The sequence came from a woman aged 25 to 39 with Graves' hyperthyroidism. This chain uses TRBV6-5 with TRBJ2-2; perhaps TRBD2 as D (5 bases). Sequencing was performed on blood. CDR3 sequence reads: CASSIPETGELFF. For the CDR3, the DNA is TGTGCCAGCAGTATACCCGAGACCGGGGAGCTGTTCTTT.